The rows below give T cell receptor beta chains drawn from one sample of a study of CD8 T cells in ankylosing spondylitis. TCRdb re-called the 5' RACE reads with MiXCR, one entry per CDR3 protein. The data contain about 240,000 distinct CDR3 sequences, 8.2% of them singletons. The sequencing sample was made of blood, either unsorted or a sorted T cell fraction (not recorded which). The origin of the receptors is a female donor with ankylosing spondylitis or in good health (not recorded which). Each CDR3 is given with its conserved first and last residue. The order of the fields is D gene, clone size, J gene, V gene, CDR3 protein, CDR3 DNA. The D gene is left open where the match is weak. A clone size is listed for some rows: how often the clone was seen (once, few, many), or a class if it is expanded.

TRBD1 many TRBJ2-2 TRBV7-2 CASTSGTGLTGELFF TGTGCCAGCACTTCCGGGACAGGGCTCACCGGGGAGCTGTTTTTT
- - TRBJ2-3 TRBV30 CAWSAAQDTQYF TGTGCCTGGAGTGCTGCTCAAGATACGCAGTATTTT
TRBD2 many TRBJ2-3 TRBV20-1 CSARAPGLGFTDTQYF TGCAGTGCTAGGGCACCGGGACTAGGGTTCACAGATACGCAGTATTTT
- many TRBJ2-1 TRBV4-3 CASSQDFLQGGNEQFF TGCGCCAGCAGCCAAGATTTCCTACAGGGCGGGAATGAGCAGTTCTTC
TRBD1 - TRBJ1-1 TRBV11-2 CASSFTGGLNTEAFF TGTGCCAGCAGCTTCACAGGGGGCCTGAACACTGAAGCTTTCTTT
- many TRBJ2-5 TRBV28 CASSLSVAKRRETQYF TGTGCCAGCAGTTTATCGGTCGCTAAGAGGAGGGAGACCCAGTACTTC
TRBD1 many TRBJ2-2 TRBV10-3 CAISNPSGTANTGELFF TGTGCCATCAGTAACCCTTCCGGGACAGCGAACACCGGGGAGCTGTTTTTT
- many TRBJ1-1 TRBV5-1 CASSLVPEHTEAFF TGCGCCAGCAGCTTGGTGCCAGAGCACACTGAAGCTTTCTTT
TRBD2 many TRBJ2-1 TRBV30 CAWSLLAGGINEQFF TGTGCCTGGAGCCTACTAGCGGGAGGAATCAATGAGCAGTTCTTC
- many TRBJ2-3 TRBV5-5 CASSFDGKSTDTQYF TGTGCCAGCAGCTTTGATGGGAAGAGCACAGATACGCAGTATTTT
TRBD1 many TRBJ1-6 TRBV20-1 CSAADRFSSYNSPLHF TGCAGTGCCGCGGACAGGTTTAGCTCCTATAATTCACCCCTCCACTTT
- few TRBJ1-4 TRBV6-5 CASSYGGPGEKLFF TGTGCCAGCAGTTACGGGGGGCCTGGTGAAAAACTGTTTTTT
- many TRBJ2-4 TRBV3-1 CASSQDRGTTLVDIQYF TGTGCCAGCAGCCAAGATCGGGGGACAACCCTCGTAGACATTCAGTACTTC